A selection of T cell receptor beta chains follows, all from one sample in a study of cytomegalovirus exposure and HLA in healthy donors. This table comes from immunoSEQ multiplex PCR, and its TCRdb copy is limited to in-frame clones, with some not included. The sample lists about 160,000 clones; approximately 78% were seen once. The sequencing sample was made of PBMCs. These receptors were obtained from a woman aged 30 to 39 in good health and CMV-seropositive. Both conserved end residues are part of each CDR3. A D gene is named only where the DNA matches it firmly. Clone size is shown for a subset of rows, as once, few, many or a class of expanded clone.

V	J	D	size	CDR3	DNA
TRBV6-1	TRBJ2-4	-	-	CASSVFGGGNIQYF	TGTGCCAGCAGTGTCTTCGGGGGTGGGAACATTCAGTACTTC
TRBV5-1	TRBJ2-2	-	-	CASSIGTSNTGELFF	TGCGCCAGCAGCATTGGGACTTCTAACACCGGGGAGCTGTTTTTT
TRBV15	TRBJ2-3	-	-	CATARRAGSFTDTQYF	TGTGCCACCGCGAGGAGGGCGGGTAGTTTCACAGATACGCAGTATTTT
TRBV19	TRBJ1-1	-	-	CASSQANTEAFF	TGTGCCAGTAGCCAGGCAAACACTGAAGCTTTCTTT
TRBV5-1	TRBJ2-1	TRBD2	-	CASSFQQRGGYNEQFF	TGCGCCAGCAGCTTTCAACAGCGGGGGGGCTACAATGAGCAGTTCTTC
TRBV4-2	TRBJ1-4	TRBD1	-	CASSQTGTGREKLFF	TGTGCCAGCAGCCAAACCGGGACAGGCAGGGAAAAACTGTTTTTT
TRBV25-1	TRBJ1-1	TRBD1	-	CASSESGTGGVTEAFF	TGTGCCAGCAGTGAATCCGGGACAGGGGGCGTTACTGAAGCTTTCTTT
TRBV21-1	TRBJ1-2	-	once	CASSTPTGGGTNYGYTF	TGTGCCAGCAGCACACCGACAGGGGGCGGCACAAACTATGGCTACACCTTC
TRBV29-1	TRBJ1-4	TRBD1	-	CSVVDRENEKLFF	TGCAGCGTTGTTGACAGGGAGAATGAAAAACTGTTTTTT
TRBV6-4	TRBJ2-7	-	few	CASSSITGEQYF	TGTGCCAGCAGCAGTATAACAGGCGAGCAGTACTTC
TRBV21-1	TRBJ2-5	-	once	CASFQSLAGAYGKETQYF	TGTGCCAGCTTCCAAAGCCTAGCGGGGGCGTATGGAAAAGAGACCCAGTACTTC
TRBV2	TRBJ2-3	-	-	CASSYNTDTQYF	TGTGCCAGCAGTTATAATACAGATACGCAGTATTTT
TRBV5-8	TRBJ1-5	-	-	CASSPRVGNQPQHF	TGTGCCAGCAGCCCACGGGTGGGCAATCAGCCCCAGCATTTT
TRBV30	TRBJ2-7	TRBD2	-	CAWSLGLAGGPYEQYF	TGTGCCTGGAGTCTTGGGCTAGCGGGGGGCCCCTACGAGCAGTACTTC
TRBV10-3	TRBJ1-4	-	few	CAIRAGLNEKLFF	TGTGCCATCAGGGCAGGGCTGAATGAAAAACTGTTTTTT
TRBV7-2	TRBJ1-1	TRBD1	-	CASSFHRGEAFF	TGTGCCAGCAGCTTTCACAGGGGAGAAGCTTTCTTT
TRBV10-3	TRBJ1-6	TRBD1	-	CAIRDRVDSPLHF	TGTGCCATCCGGGACAGGGTTGATTCACCCCTCCACTTT
TRBV5-1	TRBJ2-3	-	-	CATRRFKSTDTQYF	TGCGCCACCCGGAGGTTCAAGAGCACAGATACGCAGTATTTT
TRBV9	TRBJ2-3	-	-	CASSHFIADTQYF	TGTGCCAGCAGTCACTTCATCGCAGATACGCAGTATTTT
TRBV30	TRBJ1-6	-	-	CAWSRGQYNSPLHF	TGTGCCTGGAGCCGAGGACAGTATAATTCACCCCTCCACTTT
TRBV11-2	TRBJ2-7	-	many	CASKGGSSYEQYF	TGTGCCAGCAAAGGGGGTAGCTCCTACGAGCAGTACTTC
TRBV7-3	TRBJ2-5	TRBD2	-	CASSFSGAETQYF	TGTGCCAGCAGCTTTAGCGGGGCGGAGACCCAGTACTTC
TRBV6-6	TRBJ2-1	TRBD2	-	CASSYRLADNEQFF	TGTGCCAGCAGTTACCGGCTAGCGGACAATGAGCAGTTCTTC
TRBV7-3	TRBJ2-2	TRBD1	-	CASSWTGANTGELFF	TGTGCCAGCAGCTGGACAGGTGCGAACACCGGGGAGCTGTTTTTT
TRBV4-3	TRBJ1-3	-	-	CASSQDRAGLYLSGNTIYF	TGCGCCAGTAGCCAAGATAGGGCAGGACTGTACCTCTCTGGAAACACCATATATTTT
TRBV7-2	TRBJ1-2	-	-	CASSLVPPGYGYGYTF	TGTGCCAGCAGCTTAGTCCCCCCGGGATATGGGTATGGCTACACCTTC
TRBV7-6	TRBJ1-1	-	-	CASSLSPTRQGYTEAFF	TGTGCCAGCAGCTTATCCCCCACCCGGCAGGGCTACACTGAAGCTTTCTTT
TRBV5-1	TRBJ2-1	TRBD1	few	CASSFWDRGYNEQFF	TGCGCCAGCAGCTTTTGGGACAGGGGATACAATGAGCAGTTCTTC
TRBV6-4	TRBJ2-3	TRBD2	-	CASSDSSGGADTQYF	TGTGCCAGCAGTGACTCTAGCGGGGGGGCAGATACGCAGTATTTT
TRBV7-2	TRBJ1-5	-	-	CASSSQAAGSNQPQHF	TGTGCCAGCAGCTCCCAGGCCGCGGGGAGCAATCAGCCCCAGCATTTT
TRBV11-2	TRBJ1-1	-	-	CASSLYAGGRGAFF	TGTGCCAGCAGCTTATATGCGGGGGGGCGGGGGGCTTTCTTT
TRBV5-5	TRBJ1-1	TRBD1	-	CASSWLDRQPNTEAFF	TGTGCCAGCAGCTGGCTGGACAGGCAGCCGAACACTGAAGCTTTCTTT
TRBV28	TRBJ2-3	TRBD2	-	CASSFFGAGGFTDTQYF	TGTGCCAGCAGTTTTTTCGGGGCGGGGGGGTTCACAGATACGCAGTATTTT
TRBV5-1	TRBJ2-5	-	-	CASSLARTAYQETQYF	TGCGCCAGCAGCCTCGCTCGGACAGCGTACCAAGAGACCCAGTACTTC
TRBV15	TRBJ2-1	-	-	CATSSLGTILQFF	TGTGCCACCAGCAGTCTAGGTACCATCCTGCAGTTCTTC
TRBV5-6	TRBJ2-3	TRBD2	-	CASSKGLAGAPDTQYF	TGTGCCAGCAGCAAGGGACTAGCGGGGGCCCCAGATACGCAGTATTTT
TRBV2	TRBJ2-7	TRBD1	-	CASSATGSAPYEQYF	TGTGCCAGCAGTGCGACAGGGTCTGCCCCCTACGAGCAGTACTTC
TRBV5-6	TRBJ1-4	TRBD1	-	CASSRTGLRFNEKLFF	TGTGCCAGCAGCCGGACAGGACTCCGATTTAATGAAAAACTGTTTTTT
TRBV4-2	TRBJ1-5	-	-	CASSQFAGTHNQPQHF	TGTGCCAGCAGCCAATTCGCCGGGACACACAATCAGCCCCAGCATTTT
TRBV12-5	TRBJ1-5	-	-	CASGLAYSGDQPQHF	TGTGCTAGTGGTTTGGCGTACTCGGGAGATCAGCCCCAGCATTTT
TRBV13	TRBJ2-6	-	-	CASSLYRDSGANVLTF	TGTGCCAGCAGCTTATACAGGGACTCTGGGGCCAACGTCCTGACTTTC
TRBV19	TRBJ1-5	-	-	CASSMNRYNQPQHF	TGTGCCAGTAGTATGAACAGATACAATCAGCCCCAGCATTTT
TRBV10-3	TRBJ2-3	TRBD1	-	CAIRTTGGRTDTQYF	TGTGCCATCAGAACGACAGGGGGCCGCACAGATACGCAGTATTTT
TRBV25-1	TRBJ2-3	TRBD1	-	CASSDMNRGSTDTQYF	TGTGCCAGCAGTGATATGAACAGGGGGAGCACAGATACGCAGTATTTT
TRBV6-1	TRBJ2-1	-	-	CASTNGGFHNEQFF	TGTGCCAGCACCAACGGGGGTTTCCACAATGAGCAGTTCTTC